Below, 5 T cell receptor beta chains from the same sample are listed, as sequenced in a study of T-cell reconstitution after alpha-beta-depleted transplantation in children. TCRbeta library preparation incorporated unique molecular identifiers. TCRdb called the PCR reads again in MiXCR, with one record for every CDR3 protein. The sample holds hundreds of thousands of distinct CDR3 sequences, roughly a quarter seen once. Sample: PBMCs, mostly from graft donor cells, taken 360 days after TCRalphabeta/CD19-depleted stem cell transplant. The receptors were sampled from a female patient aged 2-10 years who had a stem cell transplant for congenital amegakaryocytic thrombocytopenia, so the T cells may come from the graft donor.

The CDR3 region is CATSSRGYGYTF. The CDR3 bases are TGTGCCACCAGTAGCAGGGGCTATGGCTACACCTTC. The chain is built from TRBV24-1 and TRBJ1-2, with D possibly matching TRBD1 (6 bases). Germline V gene sequence: CDR1 KGHDR, CDR2 SFDVKD. V was cut by 6 bases and J by 4 bases, with 8 bases left in between. The CDR3 has 12 amino acids.

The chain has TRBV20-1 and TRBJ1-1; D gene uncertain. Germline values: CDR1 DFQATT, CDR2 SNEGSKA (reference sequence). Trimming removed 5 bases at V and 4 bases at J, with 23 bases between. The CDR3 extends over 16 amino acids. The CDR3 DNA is TGCAGTGCTTTTGAGAGTGCCGAGACTTCCCCCACTGAAGCTTTCTTT. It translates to CSAFESAETSPTEAFF.

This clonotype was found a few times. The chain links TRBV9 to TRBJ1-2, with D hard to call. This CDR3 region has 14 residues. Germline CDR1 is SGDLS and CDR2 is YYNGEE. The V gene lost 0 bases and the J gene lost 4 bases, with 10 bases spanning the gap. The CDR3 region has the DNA TGTGCCAGCAGCGTAGAGGTGGGAGGCTATGGCTACACCTTC. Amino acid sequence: CASSVEVGGYGYTF. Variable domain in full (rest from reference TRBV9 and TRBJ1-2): DSGVTQTPKHLITATGQRVTLRCSPRSGDLSVYWYQQSLDQGLQFLIQYYNGEERAKGNILERFSAQQFPDLHSELNLSSLELGDSALYFCASSVEVGGYGYTFGSGTRLTVV.

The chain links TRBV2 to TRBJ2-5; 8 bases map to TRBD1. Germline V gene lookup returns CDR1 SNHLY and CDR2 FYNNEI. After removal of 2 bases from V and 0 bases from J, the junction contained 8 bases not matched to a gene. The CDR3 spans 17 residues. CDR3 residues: CASSESGQGAHQETQYF. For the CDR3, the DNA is TGTGCCAGCAGTGAATCTGGGCAGGGGGCCCACCAAGAGACCCAGTACTTC.

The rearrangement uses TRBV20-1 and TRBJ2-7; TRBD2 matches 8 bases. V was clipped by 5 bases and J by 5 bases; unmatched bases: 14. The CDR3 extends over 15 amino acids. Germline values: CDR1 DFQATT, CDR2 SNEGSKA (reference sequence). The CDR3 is CSAERGGREVDEQYF. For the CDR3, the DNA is TGCAGTGCTGAACGGGGGGGGAGGGAGGTCGACGAGCAGTACTTC.